The following is a T cell receptor beta chain sequence with its context. Antigen: not known. These data are taken from a study of T cell responses to AZD1222 COVID-19 vaccine. Study context: Second-dose schedules of about 4 or about 12 weeks were combined.

Data came from immunoSEQ multiplex PCR; TCRdb stores just in-frame clones and leaves some out. Of around 130,000 clones in the sample, about 91% were seen once. Points from the study as a whole: Repertoire samples came only from after the peak T cell response. Baseline antibody screening turned up just a handful of seropositive AZD1222 recipients. Donors skewed white British and female; clonal diversity was possibly underestimated.

Germline-derived CDR1 and CDR2 are SGHTA and FQGTGA. With 5 bases clipped from V and 10 bases from J, the junction kept 3 bases outside the gene matches. CDR3 size: 13 residues. Sequencing was performed on peripheral blood, taken on day 0 of AZD1222 vaccination. The V and J genes are TRBV7-3 and TRBJ1-6, with 9 bases that match TRBD1. The receptor comes from an adult in good health. The CDR3 spells CASSLGQGSPLHF. For the CDR3, the DNA is TGTGCCAGCAGCCTCGGACAGGGGTCACCCCTCCACTTT.